The 23 T cell receptor beta chains listed next were all sequenced from one sample in a study of cytomegalovirus exposure and HLA in healthy donors. The PCR had 60 Vbeta and 13 Jbeta primers. The data were produced by immunoSEQ multiplex PCR, yet TCRdb's version contains in-frame clones alone and is incomplete. This sample has more than 150,000 clones, with 76% found just once. The sequencing sample was made of PBMCs. All receptors derive from a man between 18 and 29 years old in good health and CMV-seronegative.

This chain uses TRBV30 with TRBJ2-7, with TRBD1 identical over 10 bases. Germline CDR1 is GTSNPN and CDR2 is SVGIG (reference sequence). This CDR3 spans 14 amino acids. The J segment lost 3 bases and the V segment lost 3 bases, leaving 5 bases of the junction unmatched. CDR3 sequence (DNA): TGTGCCTGGAGCGGGGACAGGGGAGTCTACGAGCAGTACTTC. Translating it yields CAWSGDRGVYEQYF.

This chain links TRBV19 with TRBJ1-3; 7 nucleotides line up with TRBD1. Germline assignment: CDR1 LNHDA and CDR2 SQIVND (reference sequence). V gave up 5 bases and J gave up 2 bases; unmatched junction bases: 3. The CDR3 covers 14 residues. The CDR3 DNA follows: TGTGCCAGTAGTCGACAGGGACCTGGAAACACCATATATTTT. It yields the protein CASSRQGPGNTIYF.

This clone came up once. J is TRBJ2-3 and V is TRBV5-1, with 9 bases that match TRBD2. This CDR3 region has 16 residues. Germline CDR1 SGHRS, CDR2 YFSETQ. Germline trimming cut 0 bases from V and 3 bases from J; bases unmatched to any gene: 5. CDR3 loop: CASSLGGGAMTDTQYF. In DNA form, the CDR3 reads TGCGCCAGCAGCTTGGGCGGGGGGGCCATGACAGATACGCAGTATTTT.

This chain connects TRBV11-3 to TRBJ2-3; 8 bases align to TRBD1. Germline V gene data show CDR1 as SGHNT and CDR2 as YENEEA. V lost 5 bases, J lost 3 bases, and 7 bases stayed unmatched. The CDR3 has 15 amino acids. This CDR3 is CASSPGTGSTDTQYF. In DNA form, the CDR3 reads TGTGCCAGCAGCCCCGGGACAGGTTCAACAGATACGCAGTATTTT.

This chain uses TRBV10-2 with TRBJ1-5; 7 bases line up with TRBD1. With 6 bases clipped from V and 2 bases from J, the junction kept 4 bases outside the gene matches. Germline CDR1 WSHSY, CDR2 SAAADI. There are 14 residues in the CDR3. Written as DNA, the CDR3 is TGCGCCAGCAGCACCGGGACAGGCAATCAGCCCCAGCATTTT. It specifies CASSTGTGNQPQHF.

CDR3 coding DNA: TGCAGGCCTAAGCACACTGAAGCTTTCTTT. Encoded protein: CRPKHTEAFF. The chain combines TRBV20-1 with TRBJ1-1; D remains ambiguous. The CDR3 spans 10 residues. CDR1 and CDR2 (germline): DFQATT, SNEGSKA (reference sequence).

The J gene is TRBJ1-6, the V gene TRBV7-9; D not certain. Looked up from germline, CDR1 is SEHNR and CDR2 is FQNEAQ (reference sequence). CDR3 length: 15 amino acids. Trimming left V 8 bases short and J 10 bases short, with 21 bases between. The DNA of the CDR3 is TGTGCCAGCCCCGACACCCGTCTTCCAAAGTCACCCCTCCACTTT. Translated, it gives CASPDTRLPKSPLHF.

This chain joins TRBV5-1 and TRBJ1-1; D possibly corresponds to TRBD1 (5 bases). The length of the CDR3 is 14 residues. CDR1 SGHRS and CDR2 YFSETQ come from the germline V gene. With 0 bases removed from V and 5 bases from J, the gap between germline ends came to 11 bases. The CDR3 is CASSLEVGRTEAFF. In DNA form, the CDR3 reads TGCGCCAGCAGCTTGGAGGTGGGGCGGACTGAAGCTTTCTTT.

The rearrangement joins TRBV2 to TRBJ1-2; D gene ambiguous. Germline V gene sequence: CDR1 SNHLY, CDR2 FYNNEI. The V end was cut by 4 bases, the J end by 2 bases, with 8 bases between. This CDR3 comprises 13 residues. The CDR3 here is CASSVEPNYGYTF. Here the CDR3 DNA reads TGTGCCAGCAGTGTAGAACCGAACTATGGCTACACCTTC.

The chain joins TRBV18 to TRBJ2-5; 11 bases line up with TRBD1. CDR3 length equals 15 residues. Germline V gives CDR1 KGHSH, CDR2 LQKENI. Trimming took 6 bases from V and 3 from J; bases not matched to a gene: 6. CDR3 DNA: TGTGCCAGCTCGCCGGGACAGGGGGTTGAAGAGACCCAGTACTTC. It encodes CASSPGQGVEETQYF.

This sequence joins TRBV18 and TRBJ1-1; TRBD1 matches 10 bases. The CDR3 loop spans 15 amino acids. After removal of 3 bases from V and 4 bases from J, the junction contained 5 bases not matched to a gene. Germline V lookup: CDR1 KGHSH, CDR2 LQKENI. The CDR3 coding sequence is TGTGCCAGCTCACCGCCGGGACAGGGGCTCACTGAAGCTTTCTTT. This codes for CASSPPGQGLTEAFF.

This clone was counted a single time. This sequence joins TRBV28 and TRBJ1-4, with D perhaps TRBD1 (5 bases). The CDR3 covers 14 residues. Germline V gene sequence: CDR1 MDHEN, CDR2 SYDVKM. Between the trimmed V and J ends, which lost 1 base and 5 bases, there was a span of 8 bases. In DNA form, the CDR3 reads TGTGCCAGCAGTTTATCCGGGGGGAATGAAAAACTGTTTTTT. This translates into CASSLSGGNEKLFF.

This clone has only a few counts. This sequence joins TRBV28 and TRBJ2-7; TRBD2 might be the D (5 bases). In germline, CDR1 is MDHEN, CDR2 SYDVKM. CDR3 length: 12 amino acids. V shed 6 bases and J shed 0 bases, with 6 bases lying between them. The CDR3 is CASREGSYEQYF. CDR3 sequence (DNA): TGTGCCAGCAGAGAGGGCTCCTACGAGCAGTACTTC.

The rearrangement links TRBV5-1 to TRBJ1-5; D is uncertain. Germline CDR1 SGHRS, CDR2 YFSETQ. Trimming removed 3 bases from V and 4 bases from J, with 14 bases in between. The CDR3 is 15 amino acids. CDR3 sequence: CASSSEGLKNQPQHF. In DNA, the CDR3 is TGCGCCAGCAGCTCGGAGGGATTGAAAAATCAGCCCCAGCATTTT.

The CDR3 nucleotides are TGTGCCAGCAGCCAAGATAGACAGTCCTCTGGAAACACCATATATTTT. Translation: CASSQDRQSSGNTIYF. V usage is TRBV4-2 and J usage is TRBJ1-3; tentatively, D is TRBD1 (5 bases). V was shortened by 0 bases and J by 0 bases, with 9 bases between the two germline ends. This CDR3 has 16 amino acids. Germline CDR1 is LGHNA and CDR2 is YNFKEQ.

V and J are TRBV28 and TRBJ2-2, with a weak D call TRBD2 (7 bases). CDR1 is MDHEN and CDR2 is SYDVKM in the germline V gene. With 2 bases removed from V and 6 bases from J, the gap between germline ends came to 13 bases. This CDR3 spans 15 amino acids. As DNA, the CDR3 is TGTGCCAGCAGTTTAGGGGGGGCGCGCCCCGGGGAGCTGTTTTTT. Its protein product is CASSLGGARPGELFF.

This chain uses TRBV5-1 with TRBJ2-3, with D perhaps TRBD2 (6 bases). The CDR3 is 13 residues long. The V end was cut by 4 bases, the J end by 2 bases, with 8 bases between. In germline, CDR1 is SGHRS, CDR2 YFSETQ. The CDR3 loop is CASSRGTTDTQYF. The DNA for the CDR3 is TGCGCCAGCAGCCGGGGGACCACAGATACGCAGTATTTT. The complete variable domain, with remaining parts taken from reference TRBV5-1 and TRBJ2-3, reads KAGVTQTPRYLIKTRGQQVTLSCSPISGHRSVSWYQQTPGQGLQFLFEYFSETQRNKGNFPGRFSGRQFSNSRSEMNVSTLELGDSALYLCASSRGTTDTQYFGPGTRLTVL.

The genes are TRBV28 and TRBJ1-5, with a weak D call TRBD1 (6 bases). Deletions cut 5 bases from V and 0 bases from J, with 11 bases between. CDR1 is MDHEN, CDR2 SYDVKM, per germline. This CDR3 contains 15 residues. CDR3 DNA sequence: TGTGCCAGCAGTGCCCGACAGGTTAGCAATCAGCCCCAGCATTTT. It specifies CASSARQVSNQPQHF.

The J gene is TRBJ2-3, the V gene TRBV27; 10 bases align to TRBD2. The junction had 10 bases not matched to a gene; V was cut back by 0 bases and J by 7 bases. Looked up from germline, CDR1 is MNHEY and CDR2 is SMNVEV (reference sequence). This CDR3 has 17 amino acids. CDR3 nucleotides: TGTGCCAGCAGTTTATCGGCCCTAGCGGGGGTTTTTTATACGCAGTATTTT. Translated, it gives CASSLSALAGVFYTQYF.

This rearrangement joins TRBV28 to TRBJ1-3; TRBD1 matches 8 bases. The V gene end was trimmed by 5 bases and the J gene end by 0 bases; junction bases not matched to a gene: 9. Germline V lookup: CDR1 MDHEN, CDR2 SYDVKM. The CDR3 has 17 residues. CDR3 nucleotide sequence: TGTGCCAGCAGTATCCCTTCACAGGGGGTCTCTGGAAACACCATATATTTT. Protein product: CASSIPSQGVSGNTIYF.

The chain is built from TRBV6-5 and TRBJ1-1; D ambiguous. Trimming pared 9 bases from V and 4 bases from J, leaving 18 bases between. The CDR3 loop spans 14 amino acids. Germline CDR1 reads MNHEY; CDR2 reads SVGAGI. CDR3 coding DNA: TGTGCCAGTAGATTTGGGCTCCTGGGCACTGAAGCTTTCTTT. Protein: CASRFGLLGTEAFF.

The rearrangement uses TRBV4-2 and TRBJ1-2; perhaps TRBD1 as D (5 bases). Looked up from germline, CDR1 is LGHNA and CDR2 is YNFKEQ. Trimming removed 3 bases at V and 4 bases at J, with 12 bases between. The CDR3 length is 14 residues. CDR3 in DNA: TGTGCCAGCAGCCAGACGCAGGGTTCCTATGGCTACACCTTC. Translated: CASSQTQGSYGYTF.

The chain uses TRBV6-1 and TRBJ2-1; weak D call: TRBD2 (6 bases). V was pared by 2 bases and J by 1 base, with 9 bases between. The CDR3 sequence is 15 residues long. Germline V gene sequence: CDR1 MNHNS, CDR2 SASEGT. CDR3 protein: CASSERGYSYNEQFF. CDR3 in DNA: TGTGCCAGCAGTGAACGGGGGTATTCCTACAATGAGCAGTTCTTC.